Following are 5 T cell receptor beta chains from one sample sequenced in a study of T cell repertoires in cytomegalovirus infection (dated by TCRdb to about 2019). This sample's treatment or condition label indicates: in vitro stimulation with specific CMV peptide epitopes to enrich CMV-specific T cells. The data were produced on an Illumina HiSeq 1500. TCRdb reanalyzed the raw reads on its own, using fastp at Q25 for trimming and MiXCR for clone calling, and kept in-frame beta chains. Rows are combined by CDR3 protein, so each entry shows the most common genes and DNA. For this sample the table gives 900,000 to 950,000 distinct CDR3 sequences, of which less than 35% were detected only once. Clones ranked in the top ten supply roughly an eighth of the sample. These receptors' targets are unknown. This sample comprised cultured CD8+ T cells from PBMCs, obtained from culture after CMV antigen stimulation. The receptors shown here come from a human donor in good health (CMV status not recorded). Some clones in this sample may be carry-over from other donors' samples.

This chain uses TRBV12-3 or TRBV12-4 with TRBJ2-2, with D possibly being TRBD1 or TRBD2 (5 bases each). The CDR3 sequence is 14 residues long. Trimming shortened V by 7 bases and J by 8 bases, and 17 bases separated the two germline ends. The chain's CDR3 is CASTWDGGLGELFF. CDR3 bases: TGTGCCAGCACCTGGGACGGAGGCTTGGGGGAGCTGTTTTTT.

The gene calls are TRBV20-1 and TRBJ2-2, with a possible D match to TRBD2 (5 bases). There are 12 residues in the CDR3. CDR1 and CDR2 (germline): DFQATT, SNEGSKA (reference sequence). The CDR3 DNA reads TGCAGCGCCGAGAGGGTTAGGGGGGAGCTGTTTTTT. Translation gives CSAERVRGELFF.

The chain joins TRBV5-1 to TRBJ2-4; TRBD2 agrees at 8 bases. This CDR3 contains 14 residues. With V trimmed by 4 bases and J by 7 bases, 7 bases remained unmatched. Germline-derived CDR1 and CDR2 are SGHRS and YFSETQ. DNA of the CDR3: TGCGCCAGCAGCGATATAGGCGGGGGGAACATTCAGTACTTC. Translating it yields CASSDIGGGNIQYF.

This clonotype appeared many times. The CDR3 sequence is CASSTDRVNQPQHF. The DNA of the CDR3 is TGTGCCAGCAGCACGGACAGGGTGAATCAGCCCCAGCATTTT. The chain joins TRBV7-2 to TRBJ1-5; 8 positions agree with TRBD1. V shed 5 bases and J 4 bases; nucleotides not matched to a gene: 4. CDR1 and CDR2 (germline): SGHTA, FQGNSA. This CDR3 has 14 residues.

Turning to this clonotype: A read error may be the cause here, since a much bigger clone is one base away. The rearrangement uses TRBV7-2 and TRBJ2-7, with 7 bases lining up with TRBD1. The germline CDR1 and CDR2 sequences are SGHTA and FQGNSA. The CDR3 consists of 15 residues. The V gene end was trimmed by 6 bases and the J gene end by 3 bases; junction bases not matched to a gene: 11. The CDR3 region is CASSLGQTAHYEQYV. The CDR3 bases are TGTGCCAGCAGTTTGGGACAGACCGCCCACTACGAGCAGTACGTC.